This entry lists 23 T cell receptor beta chains sequenced from one sample in a study of shared clonotypes between healthy human individuals. The table came from immunoSEQ multiplex PCR; TCRdb's copy has only in-frame clones and leaves some out. Here the sample spans about 2.4 million clones, 80% to 95% being singletons. Sequenced: naive CD4+ T cells from PBMCs. Subset of the sample: CD45RA+ positively selected. Receptors originate from a man between 18 and 29 years old in good health. Some clones in this sample may be carry-over from other donors' samples.

The chain combines TRBV10-3 with TRBJ2-3; D unclear. This CDR3 comprises 14 residues. The germline V gene has CDR1 ENHRY and CDR2 SYGVKD. Between the trimmed V and J ends, which lost 7 bases and 2 bases, there was a span of 13 bases. This CDR3 is CAITSGPFTDTQYF. The CDR3 coding sequence is TGTGCCATCACCTCAGGCCCCTTCACAGATACGCAGTATTTT.

J is TRBJ2-3 and V is TRBV10-1; TRBD2 matches at 9 bases. Per germline, CDR1 WNHNN and CDR2 SYGVQD (reference sequence). This CDR3 contains 16 residues. V lost 2 bases, J lost 4 bases, and 7 bases stayed unmatched. The CDR3 here is CASSERGLASADTQYF. DNA of the CDR3: TGCGCCAGCAGTGAGAGAGGACTAGCGAGTGCAGATACGCAGTATTTT.

The chain uses TRBV27 and TRBJ1-6; 9 bases match TRBD1. In germline, CDR1 is MNHEY, CDR2 SMNVEV (reference sequence). Unmatched junction bases numbered 3, after V lost 8 bases and J lost 7 bases. This CDR3 has 13 residues. CDR3 region: CASGDRANSPLHF. CDR3 nucleotide sequence: TGTGCCAGCGGGGACAGGGCAAATTCACCCCTCCACTTT.

The chain couples TRBV28 to TRBJ2-6, with D possibly being TRBD1 (5 bases). The CDR3 covers 18 residues. CDR1 and CDR2 from the germline V gene are MDHEN and SYDVKM. V gave up 6 bases and J gave up 1 base, with 19 bases separating them. CDR3 residues: CASSAQGNPNSGANVLTF. The CDR3 DNA reads TGTGCCAGCAGCGCTCAGGGAAATCCGAATTCTGGGGCCAACGTCCTGACTTTC.

The genes are TRBV28 and TRBJ1-1; D unclear. This CDR3 region has 12 residues. The germline V gene encodes CDR1 MDHEN and CDR2 SYDVKM. The V end lost 1 base, the J end lost 8 bases, and 8 bases lay between the germline ends. The CDR3 is CASSLSQPEAFF. The CDR3 bases are TGTGCCAGCAGTTTATCGCAACCAGAAGCTTTCTTT.

This clone has a single count. The V and J genes are TRBV9 and TRBJ2-7, with TRBD2 identical over 10 bases. After removal of 3 bases from V and 3 bases from J, the junction contained 9 bases not matched to a gene. This CDR3 is 16 amino acids long. Per the germline V gene, CDR1 is SGDLS and CDR2 is YYNGEE. CDR3 in amino acids: CASSAGTSADFYEQYF. The CDR3 DNA sequence: TGTGCCAGCAGCGCAGGGACTAGCGCTGACTTCTACGAGCAGTACTTC.

The CDR3 spells CASSLARLAGPYNEQFF. DNA of the CDR3: TGTGCCAGCAGCTTAGCCAGACTAGCGGGACCCTACAATGAGCAGTTCTTC. The chain links TRBV7-2 to TRBJ2-1, with 11 bases lining up with TRBD2. The CDR3 contains 17 residues. Trimming cost V 0 bases and J 2 bases; bases outside gene matches: 3. CDR1 is SGHTA, CDR2 FQGNSA, per germline.

This chain connects TRBV25-1 to TRBJ2-1; 9 bases agree with TRBD1. In germline, CDR1 is MGHDK, CDR2 SYGVNS. This CDR3 is built from 15 residues. J was trimmed by 8 bases and V by 8 bases; bases with no gene match: 13. The CDR3 DNA reads as TGTGCCAGCCGTTCCGGGACAGGGATCGTGGATGAGCAGTTCTTC. Protein sequence: CASRSGTGIVDEQFF.

V gene TRBV5-1 combines with J gene TRBJ2-4, with D uncertain. Germline loops: CDR1 SGHRS, CDR2 YFSETQ. V lost 0 bases to trimming and J lost 2 bases, with 9 bases between them. The CDR3 length is 15 residues. CDR3: CASSLAGGTKNIQYF. The CDR3 DNA reads as TGCGCCAGCAGCTTGGCCGGCGGAACCAAAAACATTCAGTACTTC. The full variable domain, with the rest looked up from reference TRBV5-1 and TRBJ2-4, is KAGVTQTPRYLIKTRGQQVTLSCSPISGHRSVSWYQQTPGQGLQFLFEYFSETQRNKGNFPGRFSGRQFSNSRSEMNVSTLELGDSALYLCASSLAGGTKNIQYFGAGTRLSVL.

The chain has TRBV30 and TRBJ2-7; 7 nucleotides align to TRBD2. V shed 4 bases and J 6 bases; nucleotides not matched to a gene: 9. Germline CDR1 is GTSNPN and CDR2 is SVGIG (reference sequence). The CDR3 loop spans 13 amino acids. CDR3 sequence: CAWTGTIDGEQYF. Here the CDR3 DNA reads TGTGCCTGGACCGGGACTATCGACGGCGAGCAGTACTTC.

The rearrangement links TRBV5-4 to TRBJ2-5; D is possibly TRBD1 or TRBD2 (5 bases each). V gave up 3 bases and J gave up 11 bases, with 20 bases separating them. The length of the CDR3 is 14 residues. Germline V gene lookup returns CDR1 SGHNT and CDR2 YYREEE (reference sequence). The CDR3 DNA sequence: TGTGCCAGCAGCTCACCGGGACGCCCCATGGAGCAGTACTTC. Translating it yields CASSSPGRPMEQYF.

The CDR3 is CASSVGQGTYGYTF. The CDR3 coding sequence is TGTGCCAGCAGCGTAGGACAGGGGACCTATGGCTACACCTTC. The rearrangement links TRBV28 to TRBJ1-2; 9 positions agree with TRBD1. The CDR3 runs to 14 residues. With 6 bases clipped from V and 4 bases from J, the junction kept 6 bases outside the gene matches. The germline CDR1 and CDR2 sequences are MDHEN and SYDVKM.

The chain carries TRBV6-5 and TRBJ1-2, with D possibly matching TRBD1 (6 bases). Germline CDR1 reads MNHEY; CDR2 reads SVGAGI. V was cut by 6 bases and J by 4 bases, with 18 bases left in between. This CDR3 region has 15 residues. In DNA form, the CDR3 reads TGTGCCAGCAGCCGAGGGGGGGGCGAGACCTATGGCTACACCTTC. Translated: CASSRGGGETYGYTF.

The rearrangement joins TRBV6-1 to TRBJ1-2; D remains ambiguous. Germline values: CDR1 MNHNS, CDR2 SASEGT. The CDR3 totals 15 residues. V shed 2 bases and J shed 3 bases, with 13 bases lying between them. CDR3 DNA sequence: TGTGCCAGCAGTGAAAGGGCACCTCCATACTATGGCTACACCTTC. Translating it yields CASSERAPPYYGYTF.

Of note for this clone: The same CDR3 can be traced to other DNA sequences in this sample. The rearrangement joins TRBV6-1 to TRBJ2-7; TRBD2 might be the D (6 bases). The CDR3 sequence is 13 residues long. Deletions cut 3 bases from V and 4 bases from J, with 10 bases between. The germline CDR1 and CDR2 sequences are MNHNS and SASEGT. CDR3 loop: CASSEGGRYEQYF. CDR3 coding DNA: TGTGCCAGCAGTGAGGGGGGTAGGTACGAGCAGTACTTC.

This clone showed up just once. The chain joins TRBV6-4 to TRBJ2-1; 8 bases are shared with TRBD1. This CDR3 has 16 amino acids. Per the germline V gene, CDR1 is MRHNA and CDR2 is SNTAGT. V lost 6 bases and J lost 1; bases outside the gene matches: 8. CDR3 in DNA: TGTGCCAGCAGCCCTTCCAGGGGGCCTTCCTACAATGAGCAGTTCTTC. This gives the protein CASSPSRGPSYNEQFF.

The J gene is TRBJ2-7, the V gene TRBV28; 9 positions match TRBD2. The junction had 14 bases not matched to a gene; V was cut back by 7 bases and J by 7 bases. Germline V gene lookup returns CDR1 MDHEN and CDR2 SYDVKM. This CDR3 comprises 15 residues. CDR3 DNA sequence: TGTGCCAGCACCTCGGGACTAGCCCGTGCTTGGGAGCAGTACTTC. Protein: CASTSGLARAWEQYF.

Regarding this clone: Other DNA variants within this sample encode the same CDR3. This sequence joins TRBV5-1 and TRBJ2-6, with 7 bases fitting TRBD1. Germline V gene data show CDR1 as SGHRS and CDR2 as YFSETQ. This CDR3 is 18 amino acids long. Germline trimming cut 1 base from V and 0 bases from J; bases unmatched to any gene: 7. The CDR3 is CASSLPPPGGSGANVLTF. The DNA of the CDR3 is TGCGCCAGCAGCTTGCCCCCGCCAGGGGGCTCTGGGGCCAACGTCCTGACTTTC.

The chain has TRBV6-5 and TRBJ1-2; D may be TRBD1 (5 bases). This CDR3 is built from 15 residues. Germline V gene data show CDR1 as MNHEY and CDR2 as SVGAGI. Trimming cost V 7 bases and J 4 bases, with 19 bases left between them. CDR3 sequence: CASTLDGGSGYGYTF. The CDR3 DNA follows: TGTGCCAGCACCCTAGACGGGGGGTCGGGCTATGGCTACACCTTC.

The CDR3 loop is CASSLLQGASQETQYF. CDR3 nucleotides: TGTGCCAGCAGCTTGTTACAGGGGGCTAGCCAAGAGACCCAGTACTTC. The chain employs TRBV5-6 and TRBJ2-5; TRBD1 matches at 9 bases. This CDR3 contains 16 residues. Germline V CDR1 and CDR2: SGHDT, YYEEEE. V trimming: 1 base; J trimming: 1 base; junction bases outside the gene matches: 5.

This clone has a single count. The gene calls are TRBV5-5 and TRBJ2-2; 12 nucleotides align to TRBD1. This CDR3 is built from 16 residues. V was pared by 2 bases and J by 4 bases, with 3 bases of the junction left unmatched. Germline CDR1 SGHKS, CDR2 YYEKEE (reference sequence). The CDR3, as DNA: TGTGCCAGCAGCTTACCGGGACAGGGGGCCACCGGGGAGCTGTTTTTT. It codes for CASSLPGQGATGELFF.

The V and J genes are TRBV6-4 and TRBJ2-2; possibly TRBD1 for D (5 bases). This CDR3 has 15 amino acids. Germline V gene data show CDR1 as MRHNA and CDR2 as SNTAGT. V lost 6 bases and J lost 6, with 17 bases in between. The CDR3 nucleotides read TGTGCCAGCAGGCGTCTCGGCCAGGGCCCCGGGGAGCTGTTTTTT. Its protein product is CASRRLGQGPGELFF.

CDR3 bases: TGTGCCAGCAGGCTCGAACTAGCGGGACTTGACGAGCAGTACTTC. Its translation is CASRLELAGLDEQYF. The V gene is TRBV28, the J gene TRBJ2-7, with 10 nucleotides matching TRBD2. The CDR3 extends over 15 amino acids. V was pared by 6 bases and J by 5 bases, with 10 bases of the junction left unmatched. Germline V gene lookup returns CDR1 MDHEN and CDR2 SYDVKM.